The T cell receptor (beta chain) under discussion was sequenced for a study of OX40 agonist ivuxolimab in advanced cancers. Germline lookup yields CDR1 SGHRS and CDR2 YFSETQ. The CDR3 contains 16 residues. V shed 3 bases and J 7 bases; nucleotides not matched to a gene: 16. Sequenced by immunoSEQ multiplex PCR; TCRdb stores in-frame clones only, minus some. The table records some 97,000 clones, about 90% of them present only once. Sequenced material: CD4+ or CD8+ T cells sorted from blood, taken in a trial of the OX40 agonist ivuxolimab. The rearrangement uses TRBV5-1 and TRBJ2-7; 7 nucleotides line up with TRBD1. The TCR comes from an adult with an advanced solid tumor such as melanoma, head and neck, liver or kidney cancer. CDR3 DNA: TGCGCCAGCAGCTCAGGTCTGGGACAGCCGAATGGGGAGCAGTACTTC. Translating it yields CASSSGLGQPNGEQYF.